Shown below are 30 T cell receptor beta chains from a single sample sequenced in a study of T cells after yellow fever vaccination. TCRdb reanalysed the 5' RACE reads using MiXCR and keeps one entry per CDR3 protein. The table has more than 350,000 distinct CDR3 sequences, roughly 11% seen once. The starting material was PBMCs, obtained on the day of the first yellow fever vaccination. These receptors came from a man aged 18 to 30 who received the YFV17D yellow fever vaccine.

This clonotype was observed a handful of times. V is TRBV4-1 and J is TRBJ1-2; a possible D gene is TRBD1 (5 bases). The CDR3 runs to 15 residues. V was trimmed by 2 bases and J by 6 bases, leaving 16 bases between them. CDR1 is MGHRA and CDR2 is YSYEKL in the germline V gene. The CDR3: CASSQQFRVFDGYTF. In DNA, the CDR3 is TGCGCCAGCAGCCAACAATTCAGGGTATTTGATGGCTACACCTTC.

The genes are TRBV7-9 and TRBJ2-7; maybe TRBD1 (6 bases). The germline CDR1 and CDR2 sequences are SEHNR and FQNEAQ (reference sequence). The V end was cut by 5 bases, the J end by 2 bases, with 13 bases between. This CDR3 is built from 14 residues. The CDR3 protein is CASSPRDTAYEQYF. The CDR3 nucleotides read TGTGCCAGCAGCCCCCGGGACACCGCCTACGAGCAGTACTTC. The whole variable domain, remainder taken from reference TRBV7-9 and TRBJ2-7, is DTGVSQNPRHKITKRGQNVTFRCDPISEHNRLYWYRQTLGQGPEFLTYFQNEAQLEKSRLLSDRFSAERPKGSFSTLEIQRTEQGDSAMYLCASSPRDTAYEQYFGPGTRLTVT.

This clonotype was seen a handful of times. The J gene is TRBJ2-5, the V gene TRBV14; D gene uncertain. Germline assignment: CDR1 SGHDN and CDR2 FVKESK. The V end was cut by 1 base, the J end by 7 bases, with 13 bases between. The CDR3 has 14 residues. CDR3 coding DNA: TGTGCCAGCAGCCAAGTAAACACCCTTGGGACCCAGTACTTC. Translated: CASSQVNTLGTQYF.

This clonotype was recorded a few times. The chain is built from TRBV9 and TRBJ2-2; no clear D gene. Trimming took off 0 bases at V and 7 bases at J, with 10 bases between the two ends. The CDR3 spans 14 residues. Per the germline V gene, CDR1 is SGDLS and CDR2 is YYNGEE. CDR3 protein: CASSVESRGGELFF. The CDR3, as DNA: TGTGCCAGCAGCGTAGAGTCTAGAGGCGGGGAGCTGTTTTTT.

For this clonotype: The DNA is omitted, as the CDR3 cannot be located on it reliably, and the CDR3 follows TCRdb's listing. This chain uses TRBV6-6 with TRBJ2-7; no DNA check was done on the table's D call, TRBD1. Germline CDR1 reads MNHNY; CDR2 reads SVGAGI (reference sequence). The CDR3 has 11 amino acids, counting both end residues. The chain's CDR3 is CASSWGGGNYF.

There are a few counts of this clonotype. The gene calls are TRBV28 and TRBJ2-2; 11 positions match TRBD1. The CDR3 consists of 20 residues. The V segment lost 5 bases and the J segment 4 bases; nucleotides outside the gene matches: 18. Germline CDR1 and CDR2: MDHEN and SYDVKM. The CDR3 coding sequence is TGTGCCAGCAGTCCTATACATCAGGGGGACAGGGGGGACTTCACCGGGGAGCTGTTTTTT. The encoded protein is CASSPIHQGDRGDFTGELFF.

This clonotype was counted only a few times. This rearrangement joins TRBV20-1 to TRBJ2-5, with TRBD2 as a possible D gene (5 bases). The V gene lost 3 bases and the J gene lost 2 bases, with 13 bases spanning the gap. CDR1 is DFQATT, CDR2 SNEGSKA, per germline (reference sequence). The CDR3 has 14 residues. In DNA, the CDR3 is TGCAGTGCTAGGCTAGCAATGAGGCAAGAGACCCAGTACTTC. This codes for CSARLAMRQETQYF.

This clonotype was observed a few times. This rearrangement joins TRBV19 to TRBJ1-1; the D is unclear. CDR3 length: 14 amino acids. CDR1 is LNHDA and CDR2 is SQIVND in the germline V gene (reference sequence). Trimming pared 5 bases from V and 4 bases from J, leaving 14 bases between. The CDR3 here is CASSPHSGITEAFF. The DNA of the CDR3 is TGTGCCAGTAGTCCTCACAGCGGAATCACTGAAGCTTTCTTT.

This clonotype was detected many times. V and J are TRBV24-1 and TRBJ2-1; D unclear. V lost 4 bases, J lost 7 bases, and 10 bases lay in between. Germline V lookup: CDR1 KGHDR, CDR2 SFDVKD. The CDR3 has 13 residues. The CDR3 here is CATSEGSTNEQFF. DNA for the CDR3: TGTGCCACCAGTGAAGGCAGTACTAATGAGCAGTTCTTC.

In its sample, this clonotype was seen once. V and J are TRBV20-1 and TRBJ2-3; D remains unclear. The germline CDR1 and CDR2 sequences are DFQATT and SNEGSKA (reference sequence). Trimming removed 0 bases at V and 4 bases at J, with 5 bases between. The CDR3 runs to 12 residues. CDR3 sequence (DNA): TGCAGTGCTAGAGATTCTTCAGATACGCAGTATTTT. Protein product: CSARDSSDTQYF.

The gene calls are TRBV29-1 and TRBJ1-1, with D possibly matching TRBD1 (5 bases). Per germline, CDR1 SQVTM and CDR2 ANQGSEA. The CDR3 spans 13 residues. V was cut by 7 bases and J by 0 bases, with 12 bases left in between. CDR3 region: CSGTRAMNTEAFF. The DNA for the CDR3 is TGCAGCGGTACCAGGGCCATGAACACTGAAGCTTTCTTT.

This clonotype was seen a handful of times. V and J are TRBV18 and TRBJ2-5; no clear D. CDR1 is KGHSH, CDR2 LQKENI, per germline. V was shortened by 1 base and J by 5 bases, with 11 bases between the two germline ends. This CDR3 comprises 14 residues. CDR3 loop: CASSPLGQPETQYF. CDR3 nucleotides: TGTGCCAGCTCACCACTAGGGCAGCCGGAGACCCAGTACTTC.

This clonotype came up a few times. Written as DNA, the CDR3 is TGTGCCAGCTCATCCAGGGGATTGAACACTGAAGCTTTCTTT. Translating gives CASSSRGLNTEAFF. V and J are TRBV18 and TRBJ1-1, with D possibly TRBD1 on 6 matching bases. V shed 5 bases and J shed 0 bases, with 10 bases lying between them. CDR3 length equals 14 residues. Germline values: CDR1 KGHSH, CDR2 LQKENI.

This chain links TRBV7-2 with TRBJ2-7; D may be TRBD1 (7 bases). The CDR3 covers 15 residues. Per the germline V gene, CDR1 is SGHTA and CDR2 is FQGNSA. Trimming cost V 1 base and J 7 bases, with 17 bases left between them. CDR3 bases: TGTGCCAGCAGCTTAGAGTCAGGGGGACTGAGGGAGCAGTACGTC. This codes for CASSLESGGLREQYV.

The CDR3 spells CASSYLAQETQYF. The DNA for the CDR3 is TGTGCCAGCAGCTATCTAGCGCAAGAGACCCAGTACTTC. The rearrangement uses TRBV7-2 and TRBJ2-5, with D possibly matching TRBD2 (6 bases). CDR3 length: 13 amino acids. The V gene's germline CDR1 is SGHTA and CDR2 FQGNSA. Trimming stripped 4 bases from V and 2 bases from J, with 8 bases between.

This clonotype has a handful of counts. This chain connects TRBV18 to TRBJ1-1; D is possibly TRBD1 (5 bases). The CDR3 covers 15 residues. The ends were cut back, 0 bases at V and 2 bases at J, with 10 bases in the middle. Germline-derived CDR1 and CDR2 are KGHSH and LQKENI. The CDR3 nucleotides are TGTGCCAGCTCACCACCGCTAGGGGTTAACACTGAAGCTTTCTTT. Amino acids: CASSPPLGVNTEAFF.

This clonotype was counted a few times. The gene calls are TRBV4-3 and TRBJ1-1; D gene uncertain. CDR3 length equals 14 residues. Germline lookup yields CDR1 LGHNA and CDR2 YSLEER. The ends were cut back, 0 bases at V and 5 bases at J, with 10 bases in the middle. This CDR3 is CASSQEHGGTEAFF. The DNA of the CDR3 is TGCGCCAGCAGCCAAGAACACGGAGGGACTGAAGCTTTCTTT.

The table lists this clonotype with a few counts. The V call is TRBV5-1, the J call TRBJ2-3; no clear D. Germline V gene data show CDR1 as SGHRS and CDR2 as YFSETQ. Deletions cut 3 bases from V and 2 bases from J, with 10 bases between. This CDR3 comprises 14 residues. DNA of the CDR3: TGCGCCAGCAGCTCTCCGCAGATCACAGATACGCAGTATTTT. This sequence encodes CASSSPQITDTQYF.

This chain uses TRBV7-8 with TRBJ2-7; TRBD1 might be the D (6 bases). The V gene lost 5 bases and the J gene lost 6 bases, with 11 bases spanning the gap. The V gene's germline CDR1 is SGHVS and CDR2 FQNEAQ. The CDR3 extends over 12 amino acids. CDR3 protein: CASSGGGSEQYF. CDR3 DNA sequence: TGTGCCAGCAGCGGGGGCGGGTCCGAGCAGTACTTC.

There are a few counts of this clonotype. The chain combines TRBV5-1 with TRBJ2-3; D is undetermined. CDR1 and CDR2 (germline): SGHRS, YFSETQ. V was pared by 0 bases and J by 1 base, with 9 bases between. This CDR3 spans 15 amino acids. The CDR3 loop is CASSLARQGTDTQYF. The CDR3, as DNA: TGCGCCAGCAGCTTGGCTCGCCAGGGCACAGATACGCAGTATTTT.

This clonotype has more than one count but fewer than ten. The V call is TRBV7-9, the J call TRBJ1-3; D call uncertain. Trimming removed 5 bases at V and 1 base at J, with 12 bases between. The length of the CDR3 is 15 residues. CDR1 is SEHNR and CDR2 is FQNEAQ in the germline V gene (reference sequence). This CDR3 is CASSPQTGSGNTIYF. The DNA of the CDR3 is TGTGCCAGCAGCCCTCAGACGGGATCTGGAAACACCATATATTTT.

This clonotype was detected ten times or more. This rearrangement joins TRBV15 to TRBJ2-7; tentative D call: TRBD1 (6 bases). This CDR3 has 20 residues. Germline values: CDR1 LNHNV, CDR2 YYDKDF (reference sequence). Trimming cost V 0 bases and J 3 bases, with 27 bases left between them. The CDR3 is CATSRDPRGRVTSLSYEQYF. Written as DNA, the CDR3 is TGTGCCACCAGCAGAGATCCCAGGGGTCGGGTCACCTCATTGAGCTACGAGCAGTACTTC.

There are a few counts of this clonotype. The chain links TRBV10-3 to TRBJ2-7, with 9 nucleotides matching TRBD1. This CDR3 comprises 15 residues. Germline V CDR1 and CDR2: ENHRY, SYGVKD. V shed 0 bases, J shed 6 bases, and the junction held 6 bases outside the gene matches. CDR3 in amino acids: CAISESGQGLPEQYV. Here the CDR3 DNA reads TGTGCCATCAGTGAGTCGGGACAGGGCCTTCCCGAGCAGTACGTC.

The genes are TRBV4-3 and TRBJ1-6; 10 bases are shared with TRBD1. The trim removed 3 bases at V and 8 bases at J, leaving 7 bases unmatched. The germline gives CDR1 LGHNA, CDR2 YSLEER. This CDR3 contains 16 residues. The CDR3 spells CASSQRAGTGDSPLHF. CDR3 nucleotides: TGCGCCAGCAGCCAGCGGGCCGGGACAGGGGATTCACCCCTCCACTTT.

This clonotype has more than one count but fewer than ten. This rearrangement joins TRBV5-1 to TRBJ1-1; D may be TRBD1 (5 bases). V dropped 4 bases and J dropped 1 base, with 14 bases sitting between them. Looked up from germline, CDR1 is SGHRS and CDR2 is YFSETQ. This CDR3 is 15 amino acids long. DNA of the CDR3: TGCGCCAGCAGCCCCACAGGACGAGGGAACACTGAAGCTTTCTTT. As protein: CASSPTGRGNTEAFF. The full variable domain, with the rest looked up from reference TRBV5-1 and TRBJ1-1, is KAGVTQTPRYLIKTRGQQVTLSCSPISGHRSVSWYQQTPGQGLQFLFEYFSETQRNKGNFPGRFSGRQFSNSRSEMNVSTLELGDSALYLCASSPTGRGNTEAFFGQGTRLTVV.

This clonotype was recorded a few times. The rearrangement uses TRBV4-3 and TRBJ1-1, with D hard to call. The CDR3 extends over 15 amino acids. Trimming left V 0 bases short and J 3 bases short, with 11 bases between. Per the germline V gene, CDR1 is LGHNA and CDR2 is YSLEER. The CDR3 sequence is CASSQEVHLYTEAFF. CDR3 DNA sequence: TGCGCCAGCAGCCAAGAAGTGCATCTCTACACTGAAGCTTTCTTT.

V gene TRBV12-3 or TRBV12-4 combines with J gene TRBJ2-4; D perhaps matches TRBD2 (6 bases). With 5 bases removed from V and 2 bases from J, the gap between germline ends came to 19 bases. This CDR3 is built from 17 residues. In nucleotides, the CDR3 is TGTGCCAGCAGTCTCTATTCTAGCGTCTGGTCCAAAAACATTCAGTACTTC. Protein sequence: CASSLYSSVWSKNIQYF.

This clonotype was seen a few times. The gene calls are TRBV6-6 and TRBJ1-5; D unresolved. Between the trimmed V and J ends, which lost 4 bases and 11 bases, there was a span of 15 bases. Germline loops: CDR1 MNHNY, CDR2 SVGAGI (reference sequence). This CDR3 spans 13 amino acids. The DNA for the CDR3 is TGTGCCAGCAGTTCGAGGGCTCCTGGGGCCCAGCATTTT. Translation: CASSSRAPGAQHF.

This clonotype was seen a handful of times. The CDR3 protein is CASSYAGRQGEVQPQHF. CDR3 in DNA: TGTGCCAGCAGTTATGCTGGAAGACAGGGGGAGGTACAGCCCCAGCATTTT. This rearrangement joins TRBV6-5 to TRBJ1-5; TRBD1 agrees at 9 bases. The germline V gene has CDR1 MNHEY and CDR2 SVGAGI. The trim removed 3 bases at V and 7 bases at J, leaving 13 bases unmatched. The length of the CDR3 is 17 residues.

The chain is built from TRBV6-5 and TRBJ1-2; tentative D call: TRBD1 (5 bases). V lost 6 bases and J 4 bases, leaving 12 bases between the germline ends. CDR3 size: 13 residues. Germline V gene data show CDR1 as MNHEY and CDR2 as SVGAGI. The CDR3 protein is CASSYQGVYGYTF. CDR3 coding DNA: TGTGCCAGCAGCTACCAAGGGGTCTATGGCTACACCTTC.